This paragraph reports one T cell receptor beta chain. Its antigen target is currently unknown. The input lacks base qualities; no much larger clone sits a single base away. The sample is drawn from a study of T cells after yellow fever vaccination (dated by TCRdb to between 2018 and 2021). About the study as a whole: Libraries from fractions with low cell numbers were prepared with the SMART-Seq v4 Ultra Low Input RNA kit. To track T-cell clones before and after primary and booster YFV17D yellow fever vaccination, bulk TCR alpha and beta repertoires were sequenced longitudinally. Two healthy male donors made up the cohort, one aged 18 to 29 years and the other aged 30 to 40 years. Blood samples were taken at several timepoints before and after primary and secondary immunization, and bulk PBMC replicates and cell subsets were isolated. What the work shows at the level of the full study, not this receptor alone: A small fraction of clonotypes showed up in both the CD4 and CD8 compartments, probably as a result of convergent recombination. Compared with the primary T-cell response, the secondary T-cell response was faster but weaker, reaching its peak on day 5 rather than on day 15. Computational filtering was needed because FACS-sorted repertoires could contain abundant contaminating clonotypes from the bulk population. The study included only two donors, which limits how far the findings can be generalized. After the booster, most of the clones that had expanded following primary vaccination were detected again (around 95% of CD4 and more than 85% of CD8), which suggests that memory was broadly maintained.

The sample's treatment or condition label, in plain terms: live attenuated yellow fever vaccine strain. PBMCs were isolated from peripheral blood using a standard Ficoll-Paque protocol. CD4 and CD8 T-cell fractions were isolated with Dynabeads CD4 and CD8 positive selection kits. RNA was extracted with TriZol from bulk PBMCs, CD4 and CD8 fractions, and dextramer-positive and dextramer-negative fractions. These reads were obtained on an Illumina NovaSeq 6000. Synthesis of TCR cDNA relied on 5'RACE template switching, a step that introduced a universal primer site along with unique molecular identifiers. cDNA synthesis was primed from both the TCR alpha and TCR beta constant segments. Two PCR steps were used to amplify libraries, with sample barcodes and sequencing adapters being added in the second step. Sequencing of the libraries was done on either Illumina HiSeq 2500 (2x100 bp) or NovaSeq (2x150 bp). Per the authors' processing: MIGEC was used to demultiplex reads and collapse the reads into UMI consensus sequences, and MiXCR was used for V(D)J alignment. Clonotypes responding to the vaccine were identified with edgeR on replicate PBMC samples, with the criteria of FDR below 0.01 and a log2 fold change above 5 up to day 15. CD4 or CD8 identity was assigned to each bulk clonotype according to whether the clonotype was present at higher abundance in the sequenced CD4 repertoire or the sequenced CD8 repertoire. TCRdb reran the public reads through fastp at Q25 and MiXCR, keeping productive beta chains. Rows with one shared CDR3 protein collapse into an entry with the most common genes and DNA. TCRdb assigned the V and J calls; the authors' analysis was not used. This sample comprises approximately 300,000 distinct CDR3 sequences, roughly 10% of them detected only once. The ten largest clones take up approximately 3.3% of the sample.

The trim is 2 bases for V and 3 bases for J, with a gap of 13 bases between the germline ends. The CDR3 spans 15 residues, from the cysteine through the phenylalanine. Kept here is only the CDR3 DNA, which spans 45 bases and is read in frame from base 1. In the germline V gene (reference sequence), CDR1 corresponds to SEHNR and CDR2 to FQNEAQ. This TCR was sampled from a man aged 18 to 35 who received the YFV17D yellow fever vaccine. The input for sequencing was CD4+ T cells sorted from PBMCs, taken 45 days after the yellow fever booster vaccination. This receptor chain uses TRBV7-9 and TRBJ1-1; tentative D gene TRBD1, with 5 bases matching. The bases read TGTGCCAGCAGCTTATCGAGGGGAATTTACACTGAAGCTTTCTTT. Its protein product is CASSLSRGIYTEAFF.